This T cell receptor (beta chain) is drawn from a study of T cells in localized non-small cell lung cancer. Study-level findings and limits: Adjacent lung held a median 57 of the top 100 tumor clones. Overall survival was longer when the density of T cells in the blood was higher. Uninvolved neighboring lung showed the greatest T cell clonality, exceeding tumor.

On this clone itself: Its antigen is unidentified.

CDR3 length: 14 amino acids. Germline lookup yields CDR1 SGHRS and CDR2 YFSETQ. Losses at the gene ends were 4 bases for V and 6 bases for J; bases not matched to a gene: 8. The assay was immunoSEQ multiplex PCR, and TCRdb's table has in-frame clones only and misses some. The sample carries fewer than 30,000 clones, roughly 87% recorded once. The V call is TRBV5-1, the J call TRBJ2-7, with 9 nucleotides matching TRBD1. The input for sequencing was peripheral blood, taken before any cancer treatment. This sequence originates from a woman aged 40-75 years with stage I lung adenocarcinoma. The CDR3 loop is CASSLSDRGFEQYF. As DNA, the CDR3 is TGCGCCAGCAGCCTCTCGGACAGGGGATTCGAGCAGTACTTC.